A single sample gave rise to the 9 T cell receptor beta chains below, sequenced in a study of graft-versus-host responses after intestinal transplantation. TCRdb keeps only in-frame clones here, not all; method: immunoSEQ multiplex PCR. The sample carries 20,000 to 25,000 clones, about 60% recorded once. Material: alloreactive CD4+ T cells from a mixed lymphocyte reaction culture, obtained before intestinal transplant. As to subset: CFSE-low proliferating T cells sorted from roughly six-day pre-transplant mixed lymphocyte reaction (GvH or HvG direction). Receptors originate from a human patient who received an intestinal transplant.

This clone was counted a few times. The rearrangement links TRBV5-4 to TRBJ1-1; weak D call: TRBD1 (6 bases). The CDR3 consists of 15 residues. The V and J ends lost 1 base and 2 bases respectively, with 12 bases between them. Per germline, CDR1 SGHNT and CDR2 YYREEE (reference sequence). This CDR3 is CASSLRQGINTEAFF. The CDR3 DNA reads as TGTGCCAGCAGCTTGAGGCAGGGGATCAACACTGAAGCTTTCTTT.

Only a few counts were recorded for this clone. The V and J genes are TRBV6-1 and TRBJ1-1; TRBD1 is a possible D gene (6 bases). Germline V gene data show CDR1 as MNHNS and CDR2 as SASEGT. The length of the CDR3 is 15 residues. V was trimmed by 5 bases and J by 0 bases, leaving 13 bases between them. The CDR3 DNA sequence: TGTGCCAGCAGTACGGCCGGGACACTGAACACTGAAGCTTTCTTT. It is translated as CASSTAGTLNTEAFF.

This sequence joins TRBV5-1 and TRBJ2-1, with 8 bases matching TRBD2. Per germline, CDR1 SGHRS and CDR2 YFSETQ. V gave up 2 bases and J gave up 8 bases; unmatched junction bases: 9. This CDR3 is 15 amino acids long. The CDR3 is CASSLLAGSAHEQFF. CDR3 coding DNA: TGCGCCAGCAGCTTATTAGCGGGGAGCGCCCATGAGCAGTTCTTC.

The sample holds a few counts of this clone. The chain couples TRBV7-2 to TRBJ2-7, with 9 bases aligning to TRBD2. Germline loops: CDR1 SGHTA, CDR2 FQGNSA. The V and J ends lost 3 bases and 6 bases, in that order; junction bases with no gene match: 15. The CDR3 sequence is 17 residues long. The CDR3 coding sequence is TGTGCCAGCAGCTTCGTTGCGGGGGGGCCGGTAGGCCTCGAGCAGTACTTC. This codes for CASSFVAGGPVGLEQYF.

The chain has TRBV9 and TRBJ2-1; 7 nucleotides line up with TRBD1. The CDR3 spans 15 residues. Germline V gives CDR1 SGDLS, CDR2 YYNGEE. V shed 4 bases, J shed 4 bases, and the junction held 8 bases outside the gene matches. CDR3 nucleotides: TGTGCCAGCAGCCCCCGACAGGGCGGGTACAATGAGCAGTTCTTC. It codes for CASSPRQGGYNEQFF.

The rearrangement links TRBV5-1 to TRBJ2-3, with TRBD1 matching 10 bases. With V trimmed by 0 bases and J by 2 bases, 3 bases remained unmatched. The CDR3 covers 16 residues. Germline-derived CDR1 and CDR2 are SGHRS and YFSETQ. The CDR3: CASSLAGTGATDTQYF. CDR3 DNA: TGCGCCAGCAGCTTGGCCGGGACAGGGGCCACAGATACGCAGTATTTT.

This clone was recorded a few times. V usage is TRBV14 and J usage is TRBJ1-2; D unclear. CDR3 length equals 12 residues. Germline V lookup: CDR1 SGHDN, CDR2 FVKESK. V lost 3 bases and J 8 bases, leaving 10 bases between the germline ends. The CDR3 region has the DNA TGTGCCAGCAGCCAGGGAGGAGAAGGCTACACCTTC. It translates to CASSQGGEGYTF. The whole variable domain, filled in from reference TRBV14 and TRBJ1-2, reads EAGVTQFPSHSVIEKGQTVTLRCDPISGHDNLYWYRRVMGKEIKFLLHFVKESKQDESGMPNNRFLAERTGGTYSTLKVQPAELEDSGVYFCASSQGGEGYTFGSGTRLTVV.

The V call is TRBV27, the J call TRBJ2-7; 7 positions agree with TRBD1. This CDR3 has 14 amino acids. CDR1 and CDR2 from the germline V gene are MNHEY and SMNVEV (reference sequence). The junction had 7 bases not matched to a gene; V was cut back by 6 bases and J by 2 bases. Here the CDR3 reads CASRSTGPTYEQYF. CDR3 DNA sequence: TGTGCCAGCAGATCGACAGGGCCCACCTACGAGCAGTACTTC.

V usage is TRBV2 and J usage is TRBJ2-5; 8 bases align to TRBD1. Trimming took 6 bases from V and 1 from J; bases not matched to a gene: 7. In germline, CDR1 is SNHLY, CDR2 FYNNEI. This CDR3 comprises 15 residues. The CDR3 coding sequence is TGTGCCAGCAGCAAGGGTGGGACAGGCCAAGAGACCCAGTACTTC. As protein: CASSKGGTGQETQYF.